A single sample is the source of the 2 T cell receptor beta chains below, sequenced in a study of blood T cell repertoires in COVID-19. Measured with immunoSEQ multiplex PCR; TCRdb has only the in-frame clones, and not every one. The data hold over 150,000 clones, with roughly 80% observed a single time. Material for sequencing was peripheral blood. These receptors all stem from an elderly woman with acute or convalescent COVID-19.

The chain joins TRBV10-3 to TRBJ1-1; maybe TRBD1 (5 bases). Germline CDR1 is ENHRY and CDR2 is SYGVKD. V shed 4 bases and J shed 3 bases, with 15 bases lying between them. The CDR3 spans 15 residues. The chain's CDR3 is CAISGQGWKDTEAFF. For the CDR3, the DNA is TGTGCCATCAGTGGGCAGGGTTGGAAGGACACTGAAGCTTTCTTT.

This clone has more than one count but fewer than ten. V usage is TRBV6-2 or TRBV6-3 and J usage is TRBJ1-4; D is unclear. The CDR3 has 16 residues. Germline CDR1 MNHEY, CDR2 SVGEGT. V shed 6 bases and J shed 0 bases, with 14 bases lying between them. The CDR3 DNA is TGTGCCAGCAGCCCCCTGGCAGATGCAACTAATGAAAAACTGTTTTTT. It translates to CASSPLADATNEKLFF.